These 16 T cell receptor beta chains originate from one sample sequenced in a study of T cells after yellow fever vaccination. One entry per CDR3 protein, called by TCRdb with MiXCR from the 5' RACE reads. In the table there are roughly 300,000 distinct CDR3 sequences, less than 9.5% of which are singletons. The sample consisted of PBMCs, taken around 45 days after the first yellow fever vaccination. All receptors derive from a man in his late teens or twenties who received the YFV17D yellow fever vaccine.

The chain links TRBV7-2 to TRBJ2-3, with D tentatively TRBD2 (7 bases). The CDR3 sequence is 15 residues long. The V end was cut by 1 base, the J end by 9 bases, with 17 bases between. The germline CDR1 and CDR2 sequences are SGHTA and FQGNSA. CDR3 DNA sequence: TGTGCCAGCAGCTTAGAACCCTCGGGCGGGGGCACGCAGTATTTT. Translating gives CASSLEPSGGGTQYF.

The chain carries TRBV4-1 and TRBJ1-1, with D possibly TRBD1 on 5 matching bases. The V end was cut by 4 bases, the J end by 1 base, with 13 bases between. Germline V gives CDR1 MGHRA, CDR2 YSYEKL. This CDR3 comprises 15 residues. The CDR3 DNA follows: TGCGCCAGCAGCCGTGTCAGGGTCCCGAACACTGAAGCTTTCTTT. It is translated as CASSRVRVPNTEAFF.

This chain uses TRBV10-3 with TRBJ1-5; maybe TRBD1 (6 bases). The CDR3 covers 15 residues. V lost 1 base, J lost 2 bases, and 9 bases lay in between. CDR1 is ENHRY and CDR2 is SYGVKD in the germline V gene. CDR3 nucleotides: TGTGCCATCAGTGAGTTGGGACACCGCAATCAGCCCCAGCATTTT. This sequence encodes CAISELGHRNQPQHF.

A few counts support this clonotype. V gene TRBV25-1 combines with J gene TRBJ2-1, with 10 bases that match TRBD1. Germline values: CDR1 MGHDK, CDR2 SYGVNS. The length of the CDR3 is 16 residues. The V and J ends lost 7 bases and 8 bases, in that order; junction bases with no gene match: 14. CDR3 region: CASMMTGTGAGDEQFF. The CDR3 DNA reads TGTGCCAGCATGATGACCGGGACAGGGGCCGGAGATGAGCAGTTCTTC.

This clonotype was counted ten times or more. V gene TRBV7-2 combines with J gene TRBJ1-2, with D maybe TRBD1 (5 bases). CDR1 is SGHTA, CDR2 FQGNSA, per germline. Trimming cost V 1 base and J 6 bases, with 12 bases left between them. This CDR3 contains 14 residues. In nucleotides, the CDR3 is TGTGCCAGCAGCTTAGTGGGCAGGGCTGATGGCTACACCTTC. Amino acids: CASSLVGRADGYTF. Full variable domain (outside the CDR3, taken from reference TRBV7-2 and TRBJ1-2): GAGVSQSPSNKVTEKGKDVELRCDPISGHTALYWYRQSLGQGLEFLIYFQGNSAPDKSGLPSDRFSAERTGGSVSTLTIQRTQQEDSAVYLCASSLVGRADGYTFGSGTRLTVV.

The chain uses TRBV14 and TRBJ1-1, with D perhaps TRBD1 (5 bases). Looked up from germline, CDR1 is SGHDN and CDR2 is FVKESK. The ends were cut back, 1 base at V and 0 bases at J, with 9 bases in the middle. CDR3 size: 15 residues. The CDR3: CASSQAGALNTEAFF. CDR3 nucleotide sequence: TGTGCCAGCAGCCAAGCCGGGGCGCTGAACACTGAAGCTTTCTTT. Filled out from reference TRBV14 and TRBJ1-1, the complete variable domain reads EAGVTQFPSHSVIEKGQTVTLRCDPISGHDNLYWYRRVMGKEIKFLLHFVKESKQDESGMPNNRFLAERTGGTYSTLKVQPAELEDSGVYFCASSQAGALNTEAFFGQGTRLTVV.

This clonotype was observed at least ten times. The J gene is TRBJ2-1, the V gene TRBV19; D ambiguous. CDR3 size: 11 residues. V was cut by 9 bases and J by 3 bases, with 6 bases left in between. Germline lookup yields CDR1 LNHDA and CDR2 SQIVND (reference sequence). CDR3 coding DNA: TGTGCCAGCTCATTCTACAATGAGCAGTTCTTC. This translates into CASSFYNEQFF.

This sequence joins TRBV7-2 and TRBJ2-5; 8 bases line up with TRBD2. The CDR3 spans 14 residues. Unmatched junction bases numbered 6, after V lost 4 bases and J lost 5 bases. Per germline, CDR1 SGHTA and CDR2 FQGNSA. CDR3 sequence: CASSSGLAWETQYF. The CDR3 nucleotides are TGTGCCAGCAGCTCCGGACTAGCCTGGGAGACCCAGTACTTC.

This clonotype has just a few counts. The CDR3 protein is CASRRTTSRNTGELFF. The CDR3 DNA is TGTGCTAGCCGCCGAACGACTAGCAGGAACACCGGGGAGCTGTTTTTT. This rearrangement joins TRBV7-7 to TRBJ2-2; 7 bases fit TRBD2. In germline, CDR1 is SSHAT, CDR2 FNYEAQ (reference sequence). The CDR3 spans 16 residues.

The chain uses TRBV24-1 and TRBJ2-3; 8 bases agree with TRBD2. The V gene end was trimmed by 9 bases and the J gene end by 1 base; junction bases not matched to a gene: 11. Germline V lookup: CDR1 KGHDR, CDR2 SFDVKD. The CDR3 contains 16 residues. The CDR3 loop reads CATGTGGRGGTDTQYF. CDR3 nucleotide sequence: TGTGCCACCGGGACCGGCGGGCGGGGGGGCACAGATACGCAGTATTTT.

This clonotype was observed a few times. The chain combines TRBV5-5 with TRBJ1-2; D is unclear. V was pared by 6 bases and J by 4 bases, with 19 bases between. Germline CDR1 and CDR2: SGHKS and YYEKEE (reference sequence). The CDR3 has 15 residues. CDR3: CASTREGTVSYGYTF. CDR3 coding DNA: TGTGCCAGCACGAGGGAGGGTACTGTTTCCTATGGCTACACCTTC.

Only a few counts were recorded for this clonotype. The chain has TRBV4-1 and TRBJ2-7; D possibly corresponds to TRBD2 (6 bases). The CDR3 length is 15 residues. V gave up 0 bases and J gave up 3 bases, with 12 bases separating them. Looked up from germline, CDR1 is MGHRA and CDR2 is YSYEKL. CDR3 bases: TGCGCCAGCAGCCAAGATCGCCTAGCGTTCTACGAGCAGTACTTC. It translates to CASSQDRLAFYEQYF.

This clonotype was detected only a few times. The chain uses TRBV19 and TRBJ2-7; TRBD1 matches 8 bases. Germline CDR1 and CDR2: LNHDA and SQIVND (reference sequence). The V gene end was trimmed by 5 bases and the J gene end by 2 bases; junction bases not matched to a gene: 8. The CDR3 has 15 residues. This chain's CDR3 is CASSPRDRPAYEQYF. The CDR3, as DNA: TGTGCCAGTAGTCCGAGGGACAGGCCCGCCTACGAGCAGTACTTC.

The chain employs TRBV29-1 and TRBJ1-1; no definite D call. CDR1 SQVTM and CDR2 ANQGSEA come from the germline V gene. V lost 3 bases and J lost 0, with 8 bases in between. CDR3 length: 13 residues. The CDR3 protein is CSVELGLNTEAFF. The CDR3 DNA reads as TGCAGCGTTGAGTTGGGCCTGAACACTGAAGCTTTCTTT.

This clonotype was observed a handful of times. J is TRBJ1-4 and V is TRBV28, with 7 nucleotides matching TRBD1. The CDR3 length is 17 residues. V dropped 4 bases and J dropped 3; count of bases not matched to a gene: 11. Per germline, CDR1 MDHEN and CDR2 SYDVKM. The chain's CDR3 is CASSSEAGGIANEKLFF. The CDR3 region has the DNA TGTGCCAGCAGTTCCGAGGCAGGGGGGATCGCTAATGAAAAACTGTTTTTT.

This clonotype was seen more than once but under ten times. The V call is TRBV24-1, the J call TRBJ1-5; D gene unclear. CDR3 size: 14 residues. Between the trimmed V and J ends, which lost 4 bases and 3 bases, there was a span of 9 bases. Germline-derived CDR1 and CDR2 are KGHDR and SFDVKD. For the CDR3, the DNA is TGTGCCACCAGTGACGCCCGGGCCAATCAGCCCCAGCATTTT. This codes for CATSDARANQPQHF.